This T cell receptor beta chain originates from a study of shared clonotypes between healthy human individuals. Profiling relied on immunoSEQ multiplex PCR, and the TCRdb table lists in-frame clones only, not all of them. The table includes about 680,000 clones, roughly nine tenths detected once. The sample holds one count of this clone. The antigen is unknown. One end of the junction varies from germline; a read error may be responsible. The study, taken as a whole, reports: Richness estimates generally favored naive over memory subsets. Tissues were not sampled, only blood, and their repertoires likely differ.

It was CD45RO-negative cells, positively selected for CCR7, that made up naive CD8 cells, with terminally differentiated effector memory CD45RA+ cells excluded. Sequenced material: naive CD8+ T cells sorted from blood. This sequence was found in a man aged 25 to 40 in good health.

The CDR3 region is CASSTPRDPQETQYF. The CDR3 nucleotides are TGTGCTAGCAGCACACCCAGGGACCCTCAAGAGACCCAGTACTTC. J is TRBJ2-5 and V is TRBV7-7; perhaps D is TRBD1 or TRBD2 (5 bases each). CDR3 length: 15 residues. Germline V gene lookup returns CDR1 SSHAT and CDR2 FNYEAQ (reference sequence).